Listed below are T cell receptor beta chains from one sample, sequenced in a study of blood T cell repertoires in COVID-19. The assay was immunoSEQ multiplex PCR, and TCRdb's table has in-frame clones only and misses some. The sample includes about 40,000 clones, approximately 80% of them seen just once. Specimen: peripheral blood. The receptors stem from a human donor with acute or convalescent COVID-19. The donor label of this sample is uncertain. CDR3s include the opening cysteine and the closing phenylalanine or tryptophan. A D gene is named only where the DNA matches it firmly. Size tells how often a clone was seen (once, few, many) or the class of an expanded clone, and some rows leave it out.

j_gene: TRBJ1-2; abundance: .; v_gene: TRBV19; d_gene: .; CDR3nt: TGTGCCAGTAGTACCCTTACAGGAGTCGGCTACACCTTC; CDR3aa: CASSTLTGVGYTF
j_gene: TRBJ2-7; abundance: .; v_gene: TRBV16; d_gene: TRBD2; CDR3nt: TGTGCCAGCGGGTTAGCGGGAACCTACGAGCAGTACTTC; CDR3aa: CASGLAGTYEQYF
j_gene: TRBJ2-6; abundance: .; v_gene: TRBV6-6; d_gene: .; CDR3nt: TGTGCCAGCAGTTACTCACACTCTGGGGCCAACGTCCTGACTTTC; CDR3aa: CASSYSHSGANVLTF
j_gene: TRBJ1-2; abundance: .; v_gene: TRBV28; d_gene: .; CDR3nt: TGTGCCAGCAGCTTGAGGGTAAACTATGGCTACACCTTC; CDR3aa: CASSLRVNYGYTF
j_gene: TRBJ2-5; abundance: .; v_gene: TRBV7-9; d_gene: .; CDR3nt: TGTGCCAGCAGCTTAGATGCAGGGGGGCAAGAGACCCAGTACTTC; CDR3aa: CASSLDAGGQETQYF
j_gene: TRBJ1-1; abundance: once; v_gene: TRBV4-3; d_gene: TRBD1; CDR3nt: TGCGCCAGCAGCCAGAAAACAGGGGACGCTTTCTTT; CDR3aa: CASSQKTGDAFF
j_gene: TRBJ1-2; abundance: .; v_gene: TRBV2; d_gene: .; CDR3nt: TGTGCCAGACAAGAATGGACAGTCGCAAACTATGGCTACACCTTC; CDR3aa: CARQEWTVANYGYTF
j_gene: TRBJ1-2; abundance: .; v_gene: TRBV7-9; d_gene: TRBD1; CDR3nt: TGTGCCAGCAGCTCAGGGGGCGCGTCCACCTTC; CDR3aa: CASSSGGASTF
j_gene: TRBJ1-5; abundance: once; v_gene: TRBV3-1/TRBV3-2; d_gene: .; CDR3nt: TGTGCCAGCAGCCAAAGGGCACAGGTCCAGCCCCAGCATTTT; CDR3aa: CASSQRAQVQPQHF
j_gene: TRBJ2-7; abundance: once; v_gene: TRBV7-2; d_gene: .; CDR3nt: TGTGCCAGCAGCCCGCAGGCCCGGCGGGCCTACGAGCAGTACTTC; CDR3aa: CASSPQARRAYEQYF
j_gene: TRBJ2-1; abundance: .; v_gene: TRBV7-3; d_gene: .; CDR3nt: TGTGCCAGCAGCCCGGTCAGGGGTTCCTCCTACAATGAGCAGTTCTTC; CDR3aa: CASSPVRGSSYNEQFF
j_gene: TRBJ2-3; abundance: .; v_gene: TRBV4-2; d_gene: .; CDR3nt: TGTGCCAGCAGCCAGGCCCGTCGGGGCACAGATACGCAGTATTTT; CDR3aa: CASSQARRGTDTQYF
j_gene: TRBJ1-1; abundance: .; v_gene: TRBV5-1; d_gene: TRBD1; CDR3nt: TGCGCCAGCAGCAGTACAGGGGGCAGGACTGAAGCTTTCTTT; CDR3aa: CASSSTGGRTEAFF
j_gene: TRBJ2-3; abundance: .; v_gene: TRBV4-2; d_gene: .; CDR3nt: TGTGCCAGCAGCCAAGAAGGGGCAGATACGCAGTATTTT; CDR3aa: CASSQEGADTQYF
j_gene: TRBJ1-1; abundance: .; v_gene: TRBV10-3; d_gene: .; CDR3nt: TGTGCCATCACCAGGGGCGAGAACACTGAAGCTTTCTTT; CDR3aa: CAITRGENTEAFF
j_gene: TRBJ2-3; abundance: .; v_gene: TRBV28; d_gene: TRBD1; CDR3nt: TGTGCCAGCAGTTCCCCGGGACAGGAGGATAGGACCACAGATACGCAGTATTTT; CDR3aa: CASSSPGQEDRTTDTQYF
j_gene: TRBJ2-7; abundance: .; v_gene: TRBV28; d_gene: .; CDR3nt: TGTGCCAGCAGTGGGGACTCCCTCGGGGAGCAGTACTTC; CDR3aa: CASSGDSLGEQYF
j_gene: TRBJ1-5; abundance: once; v_gene: TRBV6-1; d_gene: TRBD1; CDR3nt: TGTGCCAGCAGTGAAGAGGGGGCGATCAATCAGCCCCAGCATTTT; CDR3aa: CASSEEGAINQPQHF
j_gene: TRBJ2-2; abundance: .; v_gene: TRBV9; d_gene: TRBD1; CDR3nt: TGTGCCAGCAGCGCCATCCAGGGGGCCGGCACCGGGGAGCTGTTTTTT; CDR3aa: CASSAIQGAGTGELFF
j_gene: TRBJ2-1; abundance: .; v_gene: TRBV9; d_gene: TRBD2; CDR3nt: TGTGCCAGCAGCCCAAGACTAGCGGGAGTACGTAATGAGCAGTTCTTC; CDR3aa: CASSPRLAGVRNEQFF
j_gene: TRBJ1-2; abundance: once; v_gene: TRBV2; d_gene: .; CDR3nt: TGTGCCAGCAGTCCCAGAGGGTCGGGAATTGAGTATGGCTACACCTTC; CDR3aa: CASSPRGSGIEYGYTF
j_gene: TRBJ1-2; abundance: once; v_gene: TRBV10-3; d_gene: .; CDR3nt: TGTGCCATACACGGACAGAATAACTATGGCTACACCTTC; CDR3aa: CAIHGQNNYGYTF
j_gene: TRBJ2-5; abundance: .; v_gene: TRBV6-5; d_gene: .; CDR3nt: TGTGCCAGCAGAGTAACACAGGGATACCAAGAGACCCAGTACTTC; CDR3aa: CASRVTQGYQETQYF
j_gene: TRBJ1-2; abundance: .; v_gene: TRBV6-5; d_gene: TRBD1; CDR3nt: TGTGCCAGCAGGGCCGGGACAGCTATGAGCTACACCTTC; CDR3aa: CASRAGTAMSYTF
j_gene: TRBJ1-2; abundance: once; v_gene: TRBV5-4; d_gene: TRBD1; CDR3nt: TGTGCCAGCAGCTCGACAGGGGCGCGCAACTATGGCTACACCTTC; CDR3aa: CASSSTGARNYGYTF
j_gene: TRBJ1-6; abundance: .; v_gene: TRBV27; d_gene: TRBD1; CDR3nt: TGTGCCAGCAGAGAGGGACAGGGGAATTCACCCCTCCACTTT; CDR3aa: CASREGQGNSPLHF
j_gene: TRBJ1-3; abundance: few; v_gene: TRBV9; d_gene: .; CDR3nt: TGTGCCAGCAGCGTCGCCGGGAGGGCCGGGGGAGGAAACACCATATATTTT; CDR3aa: CASSVAGRAGGGNTIYF
j_gene: TRBJ2-1; abundance: .; v_gene: TRBV24-1; d_gene: TRBD2; CDR3nt: TGTGCCACGGAGAGTAGCGGGCCCTCCTACAATGAGCAGTTCTTC; CDR3aa: CATESSGPSYNEQFF
j_gene: TRBJ2-7; abundance: .; v_gene: TRBV6-5; d_gene: .; CDR3nt: TGTGCCAGCAGCGCTAGTATTGACTACGAGCAGTACTTC; CDR3aa: CASSASIDYEQYF
j_gene: TRBJ1-2; abundance: .; v_gene: TRBV10-3; d_gene: .; CDR3nt: TGTGCCATCAGTGACCCCGGAAGAGGGTTGAATGGCTACACCTTC; CDR3aa: CAISDPGRGLNGYTF
j_gene: TRBJ1-6; abundance: few; v_gene: TRBV10-3; d_gene: .; CDR3nt: TGTGCCATCAGTGACAGGGCTAATTCACCCCTCCACTTT; CDR3aa: CAISDRANSPLHF
j_gene: TRBJ2-7; abundance: .; v_gene: TRBV28; d_gene: TRBD2; CDR3nt: TGTGCCAGCAGTTTAGGTGGGACTAGGGCTAACGAGCAGTACTTC; CDR3aa: CASSLGGTRANEQYF
j_gene: TRBJ1-2; abundance: .; v_gene: TRBV19; d_gene: .; CDR3nt: TGTGCCAGTAGGGAGGACCGGGACTATGGCTACACCTTC; CDR3aa: CASREDRDYGYTF
j_gene: TRBJ2-3; abundance: .; v_gene: TRBV18; d_gene: TRBD1; CDR3nt: TGTGCCAGCTCACCAGGGTTAGGACAGGGTCCAGATACGCAGTATTTT; CDR3aa: CASSPGLGQGPDTQYF
j_gene: TRBJ1-3; abundance: .; v_gene: TRBV6-1; d_gene: TRBD1; CDR3nt: TGTGCCAGCAGTGATCTCTGGACAGGGTCGGGAAACACCATATATTTT; CDR3aa: CASSDLWTGSGNTIYF
j_gene: TRBJ2-5; abundance: few; v_gene: TRBV3-1/TRBV3-2; d_gene: .; CDR3nt: TGTGCCAGCAACCTGGAGGGAACGACCCAGTACTTC; CDR3aa: CASNLEGTTQYF
j_gene: TRBJ2-2; abundance: .; v_gene: TRBV2; d_gene: .; CDR3nt: TGTGCCAGCAGTTGGGGAGACACCGGGGAGCTGTTTTTT; CDR3aa: CASSWGDTGELFF
j_gene: TRBJ1-1; abundance: .; v_gene: TRBV5-4; d_gene: .; CDR3nt: TGTGCCAGCAGCTTAGGCAGGGGCGACACTGAAGCTTTCTTT; CDR3aa: CASSLGRGDTEAFF
j_gene: TRBJ1-1; abundance: .; v_gene: TRBV7-2; d_gene: TRBD1; CDR3nt: TGTGCCAGCAGCTTAGGACTAGGGACAGGCGACCTCTGGGGCACTGAAGCTTTCTTT; CDR3aa: CASSLGLGTGDLWGTEAFF
j_gene: TRBJ1-2; abundance: .; v_gene: TRBV3-1/TRBV3-2; d_gene: TRBD1; CDR3nt: TGTGCCAGCAGCCAATTGGAGGGACAGGGAATCTATGGCTACACCTTC; CDR3aa: CASSQLEGQGIYGYTF
j_gene: TRBJ1-5; abundance: .; v_gene: TRBV9; d_gene: .; CDR3nt: TGTGCCAGCAGCGAAGGGGGTCAGGGGAATGGGCAGCCCCAGCATTTT; CDR3aa: CASSEGGQGNGQPQHF
j_gene: TRBJ2-3; abundance: few; v_gene: TRBV4-1; d_gene: TRBD2; CDR3nt: TGCGCCAGCAGCCAAGAACTAGCGGGGGTGACAGATACGCAGTATTTT; CDR3aa: CASSQELAGVTDTQYF
j_gene: TRBJ2-7; abundance: once; v_gene: TRBV4-3; d_gene: TRBD1; CDR3nt: TGCGCCAGCAGCCAAGATCACAGGGGGCGATCCTACGAGCAGTACTTC; CDR3aa: CASSQDHRGRSYEQYF
j_gene: TRBJ1-1; abundance: .; v_gene: TRBV9; d_gene: .; CDR3nt: TGTGCCAGCAGCGTAGGGCAGGGCCGGGAAGCTTTCTTT; CDR3aa: CASSVGQGREAFF
j_gene: TRBJ2-1; abundance: .; v_gene: TRBV9; d_gene: TRBD2; CDR3nt: TGTGCCAGCAGCTCCGGAGGGGGACTAGCGTTCCATGAGCAGTTCTTC; CDR3aa: CASSSGGGLAFHEQFF
j_gene: TRBJ2-7; abundance: .; v_gene: TRBV20-1; d_gene: .; CDR3nt: TGCAGAGGGACACTGACAGACGAGCAGTACTTC; CDR3aa: CRGTLTDEQYF
j_gene: TRBJ2-2; abundance: many; v_gene: TRBV2; d_gene: TRBD2; CDR3nt: TGTGCCAGCAGTGAAGCGCTTTGGTACAACGGGAGGGTGAACACCGGGGAGCTGTTTTTT; CDR3aa: CASSEALWYNGRVNTGELFF